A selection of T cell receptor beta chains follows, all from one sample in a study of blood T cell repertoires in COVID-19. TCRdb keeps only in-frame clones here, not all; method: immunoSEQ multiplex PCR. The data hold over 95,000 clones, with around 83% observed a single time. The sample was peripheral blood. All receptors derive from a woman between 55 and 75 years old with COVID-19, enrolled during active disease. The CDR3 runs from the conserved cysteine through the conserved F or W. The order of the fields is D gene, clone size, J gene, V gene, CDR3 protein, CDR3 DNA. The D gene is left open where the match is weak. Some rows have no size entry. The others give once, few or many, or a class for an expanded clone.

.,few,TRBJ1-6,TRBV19,CASTRTGSGSPLHF,TGTGCCAGTACTCGAACGGGGTCGGGGTCACCCCTCCACTTT
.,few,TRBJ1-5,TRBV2,CASTGPRAEVNQPQHF,TGTGCCAGCACCGGTCCCAGGGCAGAGGTCAATCAGCCCCAGCATTTT
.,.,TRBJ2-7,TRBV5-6,CASSLVGGVSYEQYF,TGTGCCAGCAGCTTGGTCGGAGGGGTAAGCTACGAGCAGTACTTC
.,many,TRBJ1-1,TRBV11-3,CASSPVGRGKKAFF,TGTGCCAGCAGCCCCGTTGGCAGGGGAAAGAAAGCTTTCTTT
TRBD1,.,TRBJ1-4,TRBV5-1,CASSLGGQGAQKLFF,TGCGCCAGCAGCTTGGGGGGACAGGGGGCCCAGAAACTGTTTTTT
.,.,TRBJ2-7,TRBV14,CASSPRWAPSYEQYF,TGTGCCAGCAGCCCCAGGTGGGCCCCCTCCTACGAGCAGTACTTC
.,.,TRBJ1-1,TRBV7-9,CASRAGTMNTEAFF,TGTGCCAGCAGAGCCGGGACAATGAACACTGAAGCTTTCTTT
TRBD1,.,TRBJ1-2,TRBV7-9,CASTDQGVYYRYTF,TGTGCCAGCACCGACCAGGGGGTCTACTATCGCTACACCTTC
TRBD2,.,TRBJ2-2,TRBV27,CASTQRGGFNTGELFF,TGTGCCAGCACTCAGCGGGGGGGCTTCAACACCGGGGAGCTGTTTTTT
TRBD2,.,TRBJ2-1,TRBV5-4,CASSLRYTSGGDNEQFF,TGTGCCAGCAGCTTACGATATACTAGCGGGGGTGACAATGAGCAGTTCTTC
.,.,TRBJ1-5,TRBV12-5,CASGPLLGGQTYSNQPQHF,TGTGCTAGTGGCCCCCTGCTTGGGGGACAAACCTATAGCAATCAGCCCCAGCATTTT
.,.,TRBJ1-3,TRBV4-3,CASSQDLTSGNTIYF,TGCGCCAGCAGCCAAGATCTAACCTCTGGAAACACCATATATTTT